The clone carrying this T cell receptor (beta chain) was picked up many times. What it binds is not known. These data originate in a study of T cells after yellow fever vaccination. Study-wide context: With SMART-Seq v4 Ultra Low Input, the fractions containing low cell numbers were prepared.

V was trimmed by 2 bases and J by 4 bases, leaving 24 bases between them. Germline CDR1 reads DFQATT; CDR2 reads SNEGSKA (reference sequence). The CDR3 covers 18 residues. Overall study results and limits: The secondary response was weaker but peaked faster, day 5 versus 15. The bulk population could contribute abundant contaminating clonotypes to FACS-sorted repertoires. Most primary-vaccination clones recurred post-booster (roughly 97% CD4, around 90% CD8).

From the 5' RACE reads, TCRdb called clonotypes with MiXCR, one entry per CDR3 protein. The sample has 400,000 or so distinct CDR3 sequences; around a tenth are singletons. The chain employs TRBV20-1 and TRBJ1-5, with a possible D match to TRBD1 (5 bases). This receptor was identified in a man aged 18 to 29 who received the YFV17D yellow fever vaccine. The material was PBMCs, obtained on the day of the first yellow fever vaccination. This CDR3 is CSARKLLRGRKVNQPQHF. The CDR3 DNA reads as TGCAGTGCTAGAAAACTCCTCCGGGGGAGGAAGGTTAATCAGCCCCAGCATTTT.